The 21 T cell receptor beta chains given below trace back to one sample, sequenced in a study of T cells in women clearing cervical HPV infection (dated by TCRdb to the late 2010s). The library relied on the immunoSEQ multiplex PCR assay. TCRdb re-hosts the immuneACCESS table, in-frame sequences only. Its copies lack some clones; in the studies checked, an unresolved V gene accounts for under half of them, and the cause for the rest is not known. This sample's table contains 30,000 to 35,000 clones. The ten largest clonotypes hold 7.5% to 9.5% of the sample. Material: blood buffy coat. Source of these receptors: a woman aged 18 to 75 with a cervical HPV16 infection that either progressed to CIN3+ or cleared (not recorded which).

As for this clone: The germline gene is not matched at one end of the junction; a read error may be the cause. The read ends 3 residues before the CDR3 terminus; that terminus is restored from the germline J gene. This chain uses TRBV11-1 with TRBJ2-3; D call uncertain. Looked up from germline, CDR1 is SGHAT and CDR2 is FQDESV (reference sequence). The CDR3 spans 15 residues. The CDR3 region is CASSLGPIYPETQYF. The DNA read from the CDR3 is TGTGCCAGCAGCTTAGGCCCCATTTACCCAGAGACG.

On this clone itself: From the germline J gene comes the end of the CDR3, since the read stops 3 residues before it. This rearrangement joins TRBV20-1 to TRBJ2-1, with D tentatively TRBD1 (5 bases). The CDR3 has 17 amino acids. Germline CDR1 is DFQATT and CDR2 is SNEGSKA (reference sequence). Trimming took 3 bases from V and 0 from J, leaving 18 bases between them. Partial CDR3 DNA: TGCAGTGCTAGTGTCTCGGGCGGACAAAGCTCCTACAATGAG. The encoded protein is CSASVSGGQSSYNE. The full CDR3 protein reads CSASVSGGQSSYNEQFF.

Remarks on this clone: The observed sequence ends 3 residues before the CDR3 terminus, with the missing tail filled in from the germline J gene. The J gene is TRBJ1-1, the V gene TRBV6-1, with D hard to call. The CDR3 is 14 residues long. Looked up from germline, CDR1 is MNHNS and CDR2 is SASEGT. Trimming stripped 2 bases from V and 4 bases from J, with 11 bases between. The CDR3 bases that were read are TGTGCCAGCAGTGAAAGACCCGAGGGCACTGAA. Its translation: CASSERPEGTE. The whole CDR3 sequence is CASSERPEGTEAFF.

For this clone: The CDR3 extends 3 residues past the end of the read, so its final part is completed from the germline J gene. The chain couples TRBV27 to TRBJ2-1; 9 bases align to TRBD2. Unmatched junction bases numbered 11, after V lost 4 bases and J lost 4 bases. There are 17 residues in the CDR3. Per the germline V gene, CDR1 is MNHEY and CDR2 is SMNVEV (reference sequence). CDR3: CASSSRPSGDKYNEQFF. The sequenced CDR3 bases are TGTGCCAGCAGTTCACGGCCTAGCGGGGACAAATACAATGAG.

With respect to this clone: The germline gene is not matched at one end of the junction; a read error may be the cause. The read gets to within 3 residues of the CDR3 end, and the germline J gene fills in the rest. This sample also contains other DNA sequences that code for the same CDR3. V and J are TRBV18 and TRBJ1-3; D might be TRBD1 (6 bases). The CDR3 is 14 residues long. Germline lookup yields CDR1 KGHSH and CDR2 LQKENI. CDR3 DNA, as far as it was read: TGTGCCAGCTCACTACAGGGAACTGGAAACACG. Protein product: CASSLQGTGNT. The entire CDR3 is CASSLQGTGNTIYF.

The CDR3 bases that were read are TGCGCCAGCAGCTTGGTAGCAGGGGATGGGGAGACC. It yields the protein CASSLVAGDGET. The whole CDR3 protein reads CASSLVAGDGETQYF. This sequence joins TRBV5-1 and TRBJ2-5, with D perhaps TRBD1 (6 bases). The sequenced fragment ends 3 residues before the CDR3 boundary, so the rest is inferred from the germline J gene. This CDR3 is built from 15 residues. Germline V gene data show CDR1 as SGHRS and CDR2 as YFSETQ. V shed 0 bases and J shed 5 bases, with 14 bases lying between them. Full variable domain (remainder filled in from reference TRBV5-1 and TRBJ2-5): KAGVTQTPRYLIKTRGQQVTLSCSPISGHRSVSWYQQTPGQGLQFLFEYFSETQRNKGNFPGRFSGRQFSNSRSEMNVSTLELGDSALYLCASSLVAGDGETQYFGPGTRLLVL.

Of note for this clone: The read comes to an end 3 residues before the CDR3 does, leaving the germline J gene to fill in the end. The V call is TRBV6-1, the J call TRBJ1-2; a possible D gene is TRBD1 (5 bases). V lost 3 bases to trimming and J lost 6 bases, with 11 bases between them. Germline CDR1 is MNHNS and CDR2 is SASEGT. This CDR3 spans 13 amino acids. CDR3 bases read: TGTGCCAGCAGTGATTCTGGGGGGAATGGC. It is translated as CASSDSGGNG. In full, the CDR3 is CASSDSGGNGYTF.

Turning to this clone: The sequenced fragment ends 3 residues before the CDR3 boundary, so the rest is inferred from the germline J gene. The chain couples TRBV20-1 to TRBJ2-7; TRBD2 aligns across 9 bases. The CDR3 sequence is 15 residues long. Germline values: CDR1 DFQATT, CDR2 SNEGSKA (reference sequence). Trimming cost V 5 bases and J 0 bases; bases outside gene matches: 8. Partial CDR3 DNA: TGCAGTGCTCTTAGAGCGGGAGGCCTCTCCTACGAG. Amino acids: CSALRAGGLSYE. The entire CDR3 reads CSALRAGGLSYEQYF.

About this clone: The sequenced fragment ends 3 residues before the CDR3 boundary, so the rest is inferred from the germline J gene. The chain uses TRBV5-1 and TRBJ2-3; D is perhaps TRBD1 (5 bases). Germline values: CDR1 SGHRS, CDR2 YFSETQ. This CDR3 is built from 14 residues. The CDR3 loop is CASSLGLGEETQYF. The part of the CDR3 DNA that was read is TGCGCCAGCAGCTTGGGTCTAGGGGAAGAGACG.

Concerning this clone itself: The read stops 3 residues short of the end of the CDR3; the missing end is completed from the germline J gene. This chain joins TRBV5-1 and TRBJ2-2; no definite D call. This CDR3 has 14 residues. The germline V gene encodes CDR1 SGHRS and CDR2 YFSETQ. The part of the CDR3 DNA that was read is TGCGCCAGCAGCTTGGAGACATGGAACTCACCG. Translated: CASSLETWNSP. The full CDR3 protein reads CASSLETWNSPLFF.

About this clone: The DNA ends 3 residues before the CDR3 does, and the rest of the CDR3 is filled in from the germline J gene. The chain carries TRBV7-3 and TRBJ1-1; D is undetermined. Between the trimmed V and J ends, which lost 1 base and 0 bases, there was a span of 3 bases. Germline V gene sequence: CDR1 SGHTA, CDR2 FQGTGA. The CDR3 totals 13 residues. CDR3 sequence reads: CASSLKVNTEAFF. The part of the CDR3 DNA that was read is TGTGCCAGCAGCTTAAAGGTGAACACTGAA.

The sequenced part of the CDR3 DNA is TGTGCCAGCAGCTTAGTGGGGCTCTCTGGAAACACC. This sequence encodes CASSLVGLSGNT. The complete CDR3 protein is CASSLVGLSGNTIYF. The chain links TRBV7-9 to TRBJ1-3; D might be TRBD1 (5 bases). The missing CDR3 end, 3 residues past where the read stops, is filled in from the germline J gene. The CDR3 has 15 amino acids. Germline V gives CDR1 SEHNR, CDR2 FQNEAQ (reference sequence). The germline V and J ends were trimmed by 1 base and 0 bases, with 7 bases remaining between them. Using reference TRBV7-9 and TRBJ1-3 for the parts outside the CDR3, the full variable domain is DTGVSQNPRHKITKRGQNVTFRCDPISEHNRLYWYRQTLGQGPEFLTYFQNEAQLEKSRLLSDRFSAERPKGSFSTLEIQRTEQGDSAMYLCASSLVGLSGNTIYFGEGSWLTVV.

Regarding this clone: The read gets to within 3 residues of the CDR3 end, and the germline J gene fills in the rest. The J gene is TRBJ1-5, the V gene TRBV20-1, with no clear D. V shed 3 bases and J shed 4 bases, with 13 bases lying between them. The CDR3 extends over 14 amino acids. Germline V gene data show CDR1 as DFQATT and CDR2 as SNEGSKA (reference sequence). CDR3 bases read: TGCAGTGCTAGTGATGGACTGTTGAATCAGCCC. Protein product: CSASDGLLNQP. The full CDR3 protein reads CSASDGLLNQPQHF.

Notes on this clone: One end of the junction does not line up with germline, which may come from a read error. The read ends 3 residues shy of where the CDR3 ends; the end is completed using the germline J gene. This sample also contains other DNA sequences that code for the same CDR3. The V and J genes are TRBV30 and TRBJ1-3; D is uncertain. This CDR3 region has 14 residues. Germline V CDR1 and CDR2: GTSNPN, SVGIG (reference sequence). The covered CDR3 bases are TGTGCCTGGATCACCCCGGGGTCTGGAAACACA. This translates into CAWITPGSGNT. The whole CDR3 sequence reads CAWITPGSGNTIYF.

Of note for this clone: The read stops 3 residues short of the end of the CDR3; the missing end is completed from the germline J gene. The rearrangement links TRBV12-5 to TRBJ2-5; tentative D call: TRBD2 (5 bases). Germline V gene lookup returns CDR1 LGHNT and CDR2 FRNRAP. Between the trimmed V and J ends, which lost 4 bases and 0 bases, there was a span of 12 bases. The CDR3 is 15 amino acids. CDR3 bases read: TGTGCTAGTGGTTCCCTAGCTTGGTACCAAGAGACC. It specifies CASGSLAWYQET. The full CDR3 protein is CASGSLAWYQETQYF.

To note about this clone: The read gets to within 3 residues of the CDR3 end, and the germline J gene fills in the rest. The rearrangement uses TRBV2 and TRBJ1-6; 7 bases agree with TRBD1. Germline V CDR1 and CDR2: SNHLY, FYNNEI. Unmatched junction bases numbered 6, after V lost 3 bases and J lost 7 bases. This CDR3 is 15 amino acids long. The sequenced part of the CDR3 DNA is TGTGCCAGCAGTGAGACCGGGACAGAGAATTCACCC. As protein: CASSETGTENSP. The entire CDR3 protein is CASSETGTENSPLHF.

To note about this clone: From the germline J gene comes the end of the CDR3, since the read stops 3 residues before it. The rearrangement joins TRBV25-1 to TRBJ2-7; D might be TRBD2 (5 bases). Germline assignment: CDR1 MGHDK and CDR2 SYGVNS. This CDR3 has 12 amino acids. V lost 6 bases and J 4 bases, leaving 10 bases between the germline ends. CDR3 bases read: TGTGCCAGCAGGAGCGGATCATACGAG. Translated, it gives CASRSGSYE. The entire CDR3 protein reads CASRSGSYEQYF.

Remarks on this clone: With the read ending 3 residues before the CDR3 end, the germline J gene is used to fill in that end. The chain carries TRBV7-2 and TRBJ1-2; 7 bases map to TRBD1. V lost 5 bases, J lost 3 bases, and 3 bases stayed unmatched. In germline, CDR1 is SGHTA, CDR2 FQGNSA. CDR3 length: 13 amino acids. The chain's CDR3 is CASSEQGYYGYTF. The CDR3 DNA, read in part, is TGTGCCAGCAGCGAACAGGGGTACTATGGC. The entire variable domain, with the rest obtained from reference TRBV7-2 and TRBJ1-2, is as follows: GAGVSQSPSNKVTEKGKDVELRCDPISGHTALYWYRQSLGQGLEFLIYFQGNSAPDKSGLPSDRFSAERTGGSVSTLTIQRTQQEDSAVYLCASSEQGYYGYTFGSGTRLTVV.

About this clone: The CDR3 end lies 3 residues beyond the end of the read and is filled in from the germline J gene. This chain connects TRBV7-9 to TRBJ1-1; perhaps TRBD1 as D (5 bases). Looked up from germline, CDR1 is SEHNR and CDR2 is FQNEAQ (reference sequence). The CDR3 sequence is 14 residues long. Trimming removed 1 base at V and 4 bases at J, with 10 bases between. CDR3 sequence: CASSLERGGTEAFF. Partial CDR3 DNA: TGTGCCAGCAGCTTAGAACGGGGGGGCACTGAA.

About this clone itself: The observed sequence ends 3 residues before the CDR3 terminus, with the missing tail filled in from the germline J gene. J is TRBJ2-4 and V is TRBV7-3; 9 bases map to TRBD2. The CDR3 spans 15 residues. From germline, CDR1 is SGHTA and CDR2 FQGTGA. Unmatched junction bases numbered 9, after V lost 5 bases and J lost 7 bases. CDR3 DNA, as far as it was read: TGTGCCAGCAGCCCGGGACTAGCCGATGGGAACATT. This translates into CASSPGLADGNI. The complete CDR3 protein is CASSPGLADGNIQYF.

Worth noting for this clone: The sequenced fragment ends 3 residues before the CDR3 boundary, so the rest is inferred from the germline J gene. The chain links TRBV2 to TRBJ2-5, with a weak D call TRBD1 (6 bases). Germline CDR1 is SNHLY and CDR2 is FYNNEI. V was shortened by 6 bases and J by 5 bases, with 22 bases between the two germline ends. The CDR3 spans 16 residues. The covered CDR3 bases are TGTGCCAGCAGCGCCACCCTTGACAGGTGGGTCGAGACC. Protein: CASSATLDRWVET. The complete CDR3 sequence is CASSATLDRWVETQYF. The full variable domain, completed using reference TRBV2 and TRBJ2-5, is EPEVTQTPSHQVTQMGQEVILRCVPISNHLYFYWYRQILGQKVEFLVSFYNNEISEKSEIFDDQFSVERPDGSNFTLKIRSTKLEDSAMYFCASSATLDRWVETQYFGPGTRLLVL.